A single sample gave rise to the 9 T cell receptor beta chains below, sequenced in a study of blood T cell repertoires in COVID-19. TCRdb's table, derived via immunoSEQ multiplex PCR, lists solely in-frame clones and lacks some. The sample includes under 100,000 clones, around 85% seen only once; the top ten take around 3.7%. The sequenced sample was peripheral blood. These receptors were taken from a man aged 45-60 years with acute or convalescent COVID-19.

CDR3 residues: CASSSGREETQYF. CDR3 bases: TGTGCCAGCAGCTCCGGGAGGGAAGAGACCCAGTACTTC. This chain links TRBV7-7 with TRBJ2-5, with 8 bases lining up with TRBD2. Trimming at V came to 4 bases and at J to 3 bases, leaving 1 base not matched to a gene. This CDR3 spans 13 amino acids. The V gene's germline CDR1 is SSHAT and CDR2 FNYEAQ (reference sequence).

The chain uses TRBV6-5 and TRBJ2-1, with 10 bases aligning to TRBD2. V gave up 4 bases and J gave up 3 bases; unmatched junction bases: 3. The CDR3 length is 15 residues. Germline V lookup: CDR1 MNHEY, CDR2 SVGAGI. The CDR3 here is CASSFRLAGYNEQFF. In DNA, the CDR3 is TGTGCCAGCAGTTTTAGACTAGCGGGCTACAATGAGCAGTTCTTC.

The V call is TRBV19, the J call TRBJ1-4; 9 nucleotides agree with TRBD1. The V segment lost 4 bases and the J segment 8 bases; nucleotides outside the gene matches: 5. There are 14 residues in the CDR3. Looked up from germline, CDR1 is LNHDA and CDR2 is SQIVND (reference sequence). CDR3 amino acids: CASSRGQGGEKLFF. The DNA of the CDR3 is TGTGCCAGTAGTAGGGGACAGGGTGGGGAAAAACTGTTTTTT.

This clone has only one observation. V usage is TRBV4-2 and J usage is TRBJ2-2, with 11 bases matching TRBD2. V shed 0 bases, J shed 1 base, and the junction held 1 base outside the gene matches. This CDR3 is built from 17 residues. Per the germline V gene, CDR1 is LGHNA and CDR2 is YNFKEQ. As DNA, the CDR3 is TGTGCCAGCAGCCAAGAAGGGACTAGCGGGAACACCGGGGAGCTGTTTTTT. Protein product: CASSQEGTSGNTGELFF.

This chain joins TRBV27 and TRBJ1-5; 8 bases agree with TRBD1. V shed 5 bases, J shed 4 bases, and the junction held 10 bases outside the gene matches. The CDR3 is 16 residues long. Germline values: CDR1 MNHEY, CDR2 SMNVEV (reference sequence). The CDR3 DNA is TGTGCCAGCAGTGGATCCGGGACAGGATTTAATCAGCCCCAGCATTTT. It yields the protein CASSGSGTGFNQPQHF.

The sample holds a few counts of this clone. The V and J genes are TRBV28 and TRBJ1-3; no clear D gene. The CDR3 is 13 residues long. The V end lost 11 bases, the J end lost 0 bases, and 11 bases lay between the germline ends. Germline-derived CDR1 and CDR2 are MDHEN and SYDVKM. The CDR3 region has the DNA TGTGCCGCTGGGCCCGACTCTGGAAACACCATATATTTT. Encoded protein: CAAGPDSGNTIYF.

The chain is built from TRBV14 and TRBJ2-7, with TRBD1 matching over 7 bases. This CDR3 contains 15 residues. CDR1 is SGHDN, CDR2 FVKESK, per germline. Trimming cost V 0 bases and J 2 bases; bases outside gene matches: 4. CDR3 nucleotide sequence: TGTGCCAGCAGCCAAGATCTTGACAGGGCCTACGAGCAGTACTTC. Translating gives CASSQDLDRAYEQYF.

CDR3 loop: CASNAGTGGRWAFF. The CDR3 bases are TGTGCCAGCAACGCCGGGACAGGGGGGAGGTGGGCTTTCTTT. The chain joins TRBV7-2 to TRBJ1-1; TRBD1 agrees at 11 bases. Trimming removed 7 bases from V and 11 bases from J; junction bases left unmatched: 12. This CDR3 comprises 14 residues. Germline lookup yields CDR1 SGHTA and CDR2 FQGNSA.

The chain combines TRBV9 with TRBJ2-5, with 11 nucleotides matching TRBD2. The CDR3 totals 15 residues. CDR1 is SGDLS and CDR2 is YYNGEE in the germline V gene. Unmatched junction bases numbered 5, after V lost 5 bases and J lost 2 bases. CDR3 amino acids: CASSLSSGGQETQYF. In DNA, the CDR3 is TGTGCCAGCAGTTTGTCTAGCGGGGGGCAAGAGACCCAGTACTTC.